These 20 T cell receptor beta chains came from one sample sequenced in a study of blood T cell repertoires in COVID-19. Sequenced by immunoSEQ multiplex PCR; TCRdb stores in-frame clones only, minus some. Of a few hundred thousand clones detected, about 80% appear once; the ten largest clones hold around 2%. The sample was peripheral blood. These TCRs come from a woman aged 55-70 years with acute or convalescent COVID-19.

V gene TRBV9 combines with J gene TRBJ1-2, with D possibly TRBD1 on 5 matching bases. CDR1 and CDR2 from the germline V gene are SGDLS and YYNGEE. The CDR3 spans 13 residues. V dropped 7 bases and J dropped 7 bases, with 17 bases sitting between them. Here the CDR3 DNA reads TGTGCCAGCCAGGGTTCCTTCGGCGGTGGCTACACCTTC. Translating it yields CASQGSFGGGYTF.

The V and J genes are TRBV7-8 and TRBJ1-1; D may be TRBD1 (5 bases). V was shortened by 3 bases and J by 1 base, with 9 bases between the two germline ends. This CDR3 is 14 amino acids long. Germline CDR1 is SGHVS and CDR2 is FQNEAQ. CDR3 protein: CASSFRQRNTEAFF. The CDR3, as DNA: TGTGCCAGCAGCTTCAGACAGAGGAACACTGAAGCTTTCTTT.

This chain joins TRBV3-1 (or the pseudogene TRBV3-2) and TRBJ2-5; tentatively, D is TRBD1 (5 bases). Germline V gene data show CDR1 as LGHDT and CDR2 as YNNKEL (reference sequence). The CDR3 contains 16 residues. V lost 2 bases and J 4 bases, leaving 17 bases between the germline ends. CDR3 protein: CASSQRRTGLGETQYF. The CDR3 region has the DNA TGTGCCAGCAGCCAACGTAGAACAGGCCTGGGAGAGACCCAGTACTTC.

V usage is TRBV5-1 and J usage is TRBJ2-7, with a weak D call TRBD1 (6 bases). The length of the CDR3 is 13 residues. Germline CDR1 SGHRS, CDR2 YFSETQ. Trimming cost V 1 base and J 1 base, with 6 bases left between them. CDR3 in amino acids: CASSLQGSYEQYF. DNA for the CDR3: TGCGCCAGCAGCTTGCAGGGGTCCTACGAGCAGTACTTC.

The chain is built from TRBV20-1 and TRBJ1-5, with 7 bases that match TRBD1. Unmatched junction bases numbered 5, after V lost 3 bases and J lost 3 bases. The V gene's germline CDR1 is DFQATT and CDR2 SNEGSKA (reference sequence). CDR3 length: 14 amino acids. The CDR3 DNA reads as TGCAGTGCTAGTAGACAGGGATTCAATCAGCCCCAGCATTTT. It specifies CSASRQGFNQPQHF.

The V and J genes are TRBV4-2 and TRBJ2-1; perhaps TRBD2 as D (6 bases). V was trimmed by 4 bases and J by 5 bases, leaving 18 bases between them. CDR1 LGHNA and CDR2 YNFKEQ come from the germline V gene. The CDR3 extends over 16 amino acids. CDR3 sequence: CASSPTSRGDHNEQFF. In DNA form, the CDR3 reads TGTGCCAGCAGCCCCACCTCCCGCGGGGATCACAATGAGCAGTTCTTC.

The CDR3 is CASSPTVGADTQYF. The DNA for the CDR3 is TGTGCCAGCAGCCCGACAGTTGGAGCAGATACGCAGTATTTT. The J gene is TRBJ2-3, the V gene TRBV11-2; tentative D call: TRBD1 (5 bases). Trimming removed 5 bases from V and 4 bases from J, with 13 bases in between. Germline V CDR1 and CDR2: SGHAT, FQNNGV. The CDR3 loop spans 14 amino acids. Full variable domain (outside the CDR3, taken from reference TRBV11-2 and TRBJ2-3): EAGVAQSPRYKIIEKRQSVAFWCNPISGHATLYWYQQILGQGPKLLIQFQNNGVVDDSQLPKDRFSAERLKGVDSTLKIQPAKLEDSAVYLCASSPTVGADTQYFGPGTRLTVL.

In its sample, this clone was seen a few times. This chain joins TRBV11-2 and TRBJ1-2; 8 positions match TRBD1. V dropped 5 bases and J dropped 8; count of bases not matched to a gene: 4. The CDR3 loop spans 12 amino acids. Germline CDR1 is SGHAT and CDR2 is FQNNGV. In DNA, the CDR3 is TGTGCCAGCAGCCAGGGGGCCGCGGGCTACACCTTC. Its translation is CASSQGAAGYTF.

The gene calls are TRBV5-1 and TRBJ2-5; D perhaps matches TRBD1 (6 bases). With 8 bases removed from V and 5 bases from J, the gap between germline ends came to 16 bases. Germline V gene data show CDR1 as SGHRS and CDR2 as YFSETQ. This CDR3 spans 13 amino acids. The CDR3 region is CASNYRVGETQYF. For the CDR3, the DNA is TGCGCCAGTAACTACAGGGTCGGGGAGACCCAGTACTTC.

V usage is TRBV28 and J usage is TRBJ1-2; D remains ambiguous. Germline loops: CDR1 MDHEN, CDR2 SYDVKM. Trimming removed 7 bases from V and 0 bases from J, with 6 bases in between. CDR3 size: 12 residues. The CDR3 DNA reads as TGTGCCAGCACCCTAGCTAACTATGGCTACACCTTC. It codes for CASTLANYGYTF.

This clone was counted a single time. The chain links TRBV4-2 to TRBJ1-4; the D is unclear. The V gene's germline CDR1 is LGHNA and CDR2 YNFKEQ. Trimming pared 1 base from V and 4 bases from J, leaving 7 bases between. CDR3 length equals 14 residues. CDR3 bases: TGTGCCAGCAGCCAAGGGAGGTATAATGAAAAACTGTTTTTT. Protein: CASSQGRYNEKLFF.

The J gene is TRBJ2-1, the V gene TRBV9; D gene uncertain. The CDR3 sequence is 13 residues long. Germline V gives CDR1 SGDLS, CDR2 YYNGEE. Trimming took off 4 bases at V and 4 bases at J, with 9 bases between the two ends. The CDR3 protein is CASSPSTYNEQFF. The CDR3, as DNA: TGTGCCAGCAGCCCTTCTACGTACAATGAGCAGTTCTTC.

The CDR3 region is CASSVGGPWDEQYF. DNA for the CDR3: TGTGCCAGCAGCGTCGGGGGGCCGTGGGACGAGCAGTACTTC. The gene calls are TRBV9 and TRBJ2-7, with D possibly matching TRBD2 (7 bases). V dropped 2 bases and J dropped 5 bases, with 14 bases sitting between them. This CDR3 is built from 14 residues. From germline, CDR1 is SGDLS and CDR2 YYNGEE.

The rearrangement joins TRBV5-1 to TRBJ1-2, with 7 nucleotides matching TRBD1. The V gene's germline CDR1 is SGHRS and CDR2 YFSETQ. V lost 1 base and J lost 2; bases outside the gene matches: 2. The CDR3 is 14 amino acids. As DNA, the CDR3 is TGCGCCAGCAGCTTGTTACAGGGGAACTATGGCTACACCTTC. Translating gives CASSLLQGNYGYTF. The full variable domain, in which reference TRBV5-1 and TRBJ1-2 provide the parts outside the CDR3, is KAGVTQTPRYLIKTRGQQVTLSCSPISGHRSVSWYQQTPGQGLQFLFEYFSETQRNKGNFPGRFSGRQFSNSRSEMNVSTLELGDSALYLCASSLLQGNYGYTFGSGTRLTVV.

For this clone: Additional DNA sequences in this sample encode the identical CDR3. CDR3 sequence: CASSSGTGVYEQYF. The CDR3 nucleotides are TGTGCCAGCAGCTCCGGGACAGGAGTCTACGAGCAGTACTTC. The chain couples TRBV28 to TRBJ2-7; 8 nucleotides agree with TRBD1. Germline CDR1 reads MDHEN; CDR2 reads SYDVKM. J lost 3 bases, V lost 6 bases, and 7 bases had no gene match. The CDR3 is made up of 14 amino acids.

This clone was seen repeatedly, ten times or more. The genes are TRBV28 and TRBJ2-7; 10 bases are shared with TRBD1. CDR1 is MDHEN and CDR2 is SYDVKM in the germline V gene. Trimming cost V 5 bases and J 5 bases; bases outside gene matches: 6. This CDR3 contains 14 residues. CDR3 amino acids: CASSPGDRGDEQYF. CDR3 sequence (DNA): TGTGCCAGCAGTCCAGGGGACAGGGGAGACGAGCAGTACTTC.

The V and J genes are TRBV24-1 and TRBJ2-2, with D hard to call. CDR3 length: 15 residues. The germline gives CDR1 KGHDR, CDR2 SFDVKD. Between the trimmed V and J ends, which lost 4 bases and 6 bases, there was a span of 14 bases. In nucleotides, the CDR3 is TGTGCCACCAGTGAGCCGCGAGGCCCCGCCGGGGAGCTGTTTTTT. This codes for CATSEPRGPAGELFF.

V gene TRBV4-3 combines with J gene TRBJ1-2, with TRBD1 matching over 8 bases. The J segment lost 9 bases and the V segment lost 1 base, leaving 7 bases of the junction unmatched. Germline CDR1 and CDR2: LGHNA and YSLEER. The CDR3 runs to 14 residues. CDR3 bases: TGCGCCAGCAGCCAAGGCCCCGGACAGGGTAGCTACACCTTC. Amino acids: CASSQGPGQGSYTF.

As to this clone: The sample has other DNA sequences that encode this CDR3 too. The chain recombines TRBV2 with TRBJ2-3; 13 positions match TRBD2. Germline lookup yields CDR1 SNHLY and CDR2 FYNNEI. The CDR3 contains 16 residues. V lost 6 bases, J lost 3 bases, and 6 bases stayed unmatched. The CDR3 reads CASSLRTSGGTDTQYF. The CDR3 DNA follows: TGTGCCAGCAGCCTAAGGACTAGCGGGGGTACAGATACGCAGTATTTT.

The chain links TRBV10-2 to TRBJ2-3, with D possibly TRBD2 on 6 matching bases. The CDR3 runs to 14 residues. Trimming took 4 bases from V and 3 from J, leaving 11 bases between them. The germline V gene encodes CDR1 WSHSY and CDR2 SAAADI. CDR3 sequence (DNA): TGCGCCAGCAGTGCAGCGGGCAGAACAGATACGCAGTATTTT. Amino acids: CASSAAGRTDTQYF.